The clone carrying this T cell receptor beta chain was picked up many times. This entry comes from a study of T cells in Graves' hyperthyroidism and ophthalmopathy. CDR1 and CDR2 from the germline V gene are KGHDR and SFDVKD. The CDR3 runs 16 residues. The ends lost 2 bases at V and 3 bases at J; junction bases unmatched: 4. TCR beta CDR3 regions were amplified from RNA. The study used the HTBI primer set for a first-round RT-PCR of the TCR CDR3. Via MiXCR, TCRdb re-called the multiplex PCR reads, giving one row per CDR3 protein. The table records around 600,000 distinct CDR3 sequences, 15% to 19% of them present only once.

This TCR was sampled from a young woman with Graves' hyperthyroidism. The material sequenced was blood. This sequence joins TRBV24-1 and TRBJ2-1, with 9 bases aligning to TRBD2. CDR3 sequence (DNA): TGTGCCACCAGTGATTCCGGTAGCGGGAGCTACAATGAGCAGTTCTTC. Protein sequence: CATSDSGSGSYNEQFF.